Here is one TCR beta chain with its context. Its cognate antigen is unknown. This specimen comes from a study of cytomegalovirus exposure and HLA in healthy donors. PCR was performed using 60 Vbeta and 13 Jbeta primers. Profiling relied on immunoSEQ multiplex PCR, and the TCRdb table lists in-frame clones only, not all of them. Here the sample spans 95,000 to 110,000 clones, roughly 80% being singletons. CDR3 length: 11 amino acids. Germline loops: CDR1 SQVTM, CDR2 ANQGSEA. The V and J ends lost 4 bases and 4 bases respectively, with 6 bases between them. Points from the study as a whole: Other equally common chains were less clonally expanded than HLA-associated TCR beta chains, a later analysis showed. Cytomegalovirus association was listed for about 160 TCR beta chains. Rare TCR sequences predominated, though certain public TCRs were found in many donors. Presence/absence results assume similar sequencing depth per donor, which may not hold.

This sequence was found in a man aged 45-65 years in good health and CMV-seropositive. The chain recombines TRBV29-1 with TRBJ2-3; D not certain. Material for sequencing was PBMCs. The CDR3 nucleotides are TGCAGCGTTGCTCTATCAGATACGCAGTATTTT. It is translated as CSVALSDTQYF.